This record covers a single TCR beta chain. Its antigen is unknown. Staff drew an approximately 2.5 ml blood sample from each donor. Whole blood supplied total RNA, and T cells were not sorted. The sample originates from a study of monozygotic twins with inflammatory bowel disease. Germline CDR1 reads MDHEN; CDR2 reads SYDVKM. CDR3 size: 15 residues. TCRdb reprocessed the 5' RACE reads and reports one entry per CDR3 protein, with no DNA. The repertoire table contains 200,000 to 250,000 distinct CDR3 sequences. Study results and caveats: Compared with healthy twins, IBD patients shared fewer clonotypes with others, especially with disease activity.

The receptor comes from a human donor with ulcerative colitis or Crohn's disease, or a healthy co-twin of an affected twin (not recorded which). The sample consisted of blood. The rearrangement links TRBV28 to TRBJ2-2; the D call of TRBD1 rests on TCRdb alone, since no DNA is present to check it. The CDR3 is CASRSGQGGTGELFF.